This T cell receptor beta chain was sequenced during a study of pediatric ulcerative colitis. In the case of this clone: Its cognate antigen is unknown.

General observations from the study: A couple of rectal CDR3 clonotypes occurred in all ulcerative colitis patients.

Assay: immunoSEQ multiplex PCR; the TCRdb copy retains only in-frame clones and omits some. Of about 36,000 clones in the sample, approximately 82% were seen once. The diagnostic colonoscopy in ulcerative colitis patients preceded any immunosuppressive treatment. CDR3 length: 13 amino acids. CDR1 is SGHTA and CDR2 is FQGNSA in the germline V gene. V was pared by 6 bases and J by 6 bases, with 4 bases of the junction left unmatched. The J gene is TRBJ1-5, the V gene TRBV7-2; 8 bases agree with TRBD1. Sequencing was performed on blood. The source of this sequence is a girl between 5 and 17 years old with moderate ulcerative colitis. The CDR3 DNA reads as TGTGCCAGCAGTGGACAGGGAATTCAGCCCCAGCATTTT. Its protein product is CASSGQGIQPQHF.